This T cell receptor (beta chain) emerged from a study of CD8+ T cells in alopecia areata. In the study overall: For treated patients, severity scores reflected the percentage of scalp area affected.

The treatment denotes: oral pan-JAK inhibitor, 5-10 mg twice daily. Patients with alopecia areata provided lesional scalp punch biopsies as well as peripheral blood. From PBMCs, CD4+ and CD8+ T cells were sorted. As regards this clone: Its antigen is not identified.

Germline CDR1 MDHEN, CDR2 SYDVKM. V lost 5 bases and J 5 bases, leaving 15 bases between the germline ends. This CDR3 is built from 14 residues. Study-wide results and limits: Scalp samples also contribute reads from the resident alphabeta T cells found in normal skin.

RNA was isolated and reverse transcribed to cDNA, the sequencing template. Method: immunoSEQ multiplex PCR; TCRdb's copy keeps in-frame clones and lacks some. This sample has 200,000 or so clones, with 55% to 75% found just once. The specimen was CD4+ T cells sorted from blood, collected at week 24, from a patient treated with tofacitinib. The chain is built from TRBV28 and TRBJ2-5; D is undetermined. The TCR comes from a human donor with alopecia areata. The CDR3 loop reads CASSGPGRPETQYF. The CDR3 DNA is TGTGCCAGCAGTGGCCCGGGTAGACCGGAGACCCAGTACTTC. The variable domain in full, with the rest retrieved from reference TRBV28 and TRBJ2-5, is DVKVTQSSRYLVKRTGEKVFLECVQDMDHENMFWYRQDPGLGLRLIYFSYDVKMKEKGDIPEGYSVSREKKERFSLILESASTNQTSMYLCASSGPGRPETQYFGPGTRLLVL.